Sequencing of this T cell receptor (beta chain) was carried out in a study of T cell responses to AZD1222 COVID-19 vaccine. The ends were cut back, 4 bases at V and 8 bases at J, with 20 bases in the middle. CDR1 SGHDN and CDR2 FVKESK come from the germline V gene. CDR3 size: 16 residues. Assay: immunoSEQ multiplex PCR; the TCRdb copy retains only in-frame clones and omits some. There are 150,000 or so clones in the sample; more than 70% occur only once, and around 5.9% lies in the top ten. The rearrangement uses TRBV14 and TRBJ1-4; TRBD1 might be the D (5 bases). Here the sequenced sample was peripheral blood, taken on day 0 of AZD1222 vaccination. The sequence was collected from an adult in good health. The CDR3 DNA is TGTGCCAGCAGCCCAGGACGCCGTAACTGGGGGGAAAAACTGTTTTTT. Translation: CASSPGRRNWGEKLFF.